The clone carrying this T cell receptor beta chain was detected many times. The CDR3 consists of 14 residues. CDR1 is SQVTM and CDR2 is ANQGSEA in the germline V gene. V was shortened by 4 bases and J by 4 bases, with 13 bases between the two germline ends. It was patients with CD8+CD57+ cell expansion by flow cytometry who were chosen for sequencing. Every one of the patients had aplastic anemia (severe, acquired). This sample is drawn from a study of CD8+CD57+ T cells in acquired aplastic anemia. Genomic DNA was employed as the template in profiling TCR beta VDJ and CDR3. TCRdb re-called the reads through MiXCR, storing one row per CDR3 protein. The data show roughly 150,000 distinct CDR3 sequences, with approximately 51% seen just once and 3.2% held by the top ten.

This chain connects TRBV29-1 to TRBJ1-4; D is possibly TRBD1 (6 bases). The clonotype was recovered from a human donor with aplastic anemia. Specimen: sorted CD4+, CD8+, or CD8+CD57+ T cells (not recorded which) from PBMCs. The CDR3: CSVAPTGHNEKLFF. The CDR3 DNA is TGCAGCGTTGCCCCGACAGGCCATAATGAAAAACTGTTTTTT. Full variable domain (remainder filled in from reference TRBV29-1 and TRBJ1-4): SAVISQKPSRDICQRGTSLTIQCQVDSQVTMMFWYRQQPGQSLTLIATANQGSEATYESGFVIDKFPISRPNLTFSTLTVSNMSPEDSSIYLCSVAPTGHNEKLFFGSGTQLSVL.